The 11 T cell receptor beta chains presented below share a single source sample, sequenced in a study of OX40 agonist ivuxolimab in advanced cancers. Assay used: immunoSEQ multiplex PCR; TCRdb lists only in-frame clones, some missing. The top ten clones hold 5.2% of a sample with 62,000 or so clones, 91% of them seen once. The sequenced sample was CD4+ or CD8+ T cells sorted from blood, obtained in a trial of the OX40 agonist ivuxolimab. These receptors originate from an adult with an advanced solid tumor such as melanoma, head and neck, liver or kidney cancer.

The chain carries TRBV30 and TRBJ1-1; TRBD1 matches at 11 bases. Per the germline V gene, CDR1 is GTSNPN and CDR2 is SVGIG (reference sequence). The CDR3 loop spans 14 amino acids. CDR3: CAVGLGTGGTEAFF. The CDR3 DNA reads TGTGCAGTTGGACTCGGGACAGGGGGAACTGAAGCTTTCTTT.

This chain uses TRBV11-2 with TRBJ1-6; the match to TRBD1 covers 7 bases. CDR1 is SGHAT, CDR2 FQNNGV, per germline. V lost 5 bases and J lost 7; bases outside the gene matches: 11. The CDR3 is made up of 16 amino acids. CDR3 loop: CASSPPGQVRNSPLHF. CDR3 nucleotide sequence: TGTGCCAGCAGCCCCCCAGGACAGGTCAGAAATTCACCCCTCCACTTT.

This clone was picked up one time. This CDR3 reads CASSIRGNEQFF. The CDR3 region has the DNA TGTGCCAGTAGTATCAGGGGCAATGAGCAGTTCTTC. The chain carries TRBV19 and TRBJ2-1; maybe TRBD1 (6 bases). Per germline, CDR1 LNHDA and CDR2 SQIVND (reference sequence). With 3 bases removed from V and 6 bases from J, the gap between germline ends came to 6 bases. The length of the CDR3 is 12 residues.

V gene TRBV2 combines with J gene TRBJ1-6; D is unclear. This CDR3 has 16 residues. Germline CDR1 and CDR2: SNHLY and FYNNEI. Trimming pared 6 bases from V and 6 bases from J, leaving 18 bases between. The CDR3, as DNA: TGTGCCAGCAGCCAATCTGCGCCGATCCCTAATTCACCCCTCCACTTT. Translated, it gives CASSQSAPIPNSPLHF. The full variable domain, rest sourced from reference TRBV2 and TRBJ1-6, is EPEVTQTPSHQVTQMGQEVILRCVPISNHLYFYWYRQILGQKVEFLVSFYNNEISEKSEIFDDQFSVERPDGSNFTLKIRSTKLEDSAMYFCASSQSAPIPNSPLHFGNGTRLTVT.

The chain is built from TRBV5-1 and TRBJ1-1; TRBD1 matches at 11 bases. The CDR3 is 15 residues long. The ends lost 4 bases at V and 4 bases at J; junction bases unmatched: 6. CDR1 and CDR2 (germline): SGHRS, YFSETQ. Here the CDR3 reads CASSEAGTGGTEAFF. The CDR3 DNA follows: TGCGCCAGCAGCGAGGCCGGGACAGGGGGCACTGAAGCTTTCTTT.

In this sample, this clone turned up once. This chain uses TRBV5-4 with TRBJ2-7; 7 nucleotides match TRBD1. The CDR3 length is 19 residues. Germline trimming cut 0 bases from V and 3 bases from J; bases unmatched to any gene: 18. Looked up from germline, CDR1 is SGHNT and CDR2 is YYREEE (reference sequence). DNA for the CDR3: TGTGCCAGCAGCTTGGACTTCCCCAACATTCGGACAGGAAACTACGAGCAGTACTTC. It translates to CASSLDFPNIRTGNYEQYF.

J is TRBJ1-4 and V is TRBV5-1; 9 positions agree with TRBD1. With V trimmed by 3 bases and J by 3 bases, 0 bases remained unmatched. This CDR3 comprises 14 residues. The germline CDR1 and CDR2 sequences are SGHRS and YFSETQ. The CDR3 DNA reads TGCGCCAGCAGCTGGACAGGGGCTAATGAAAAACTGTTTTTT. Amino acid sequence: CASSWTGANEKLFF.

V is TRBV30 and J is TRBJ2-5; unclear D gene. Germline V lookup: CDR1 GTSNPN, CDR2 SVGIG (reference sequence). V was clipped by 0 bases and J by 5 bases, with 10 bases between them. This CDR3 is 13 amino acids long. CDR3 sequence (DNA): TGTGCCTGGAGTGTATGGGGTGGTGAGACCCAGTACTTC. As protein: CAWSVWGGETQYF.

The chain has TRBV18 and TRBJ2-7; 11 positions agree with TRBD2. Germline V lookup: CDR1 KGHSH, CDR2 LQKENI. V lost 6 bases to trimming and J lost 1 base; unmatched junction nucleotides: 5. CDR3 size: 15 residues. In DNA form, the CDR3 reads TGTGCCAGCTCCCCAACTAGCGGGAGTTCCTACGAGCAGTACTTC. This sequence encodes CASSPTSGSSYEQYF.

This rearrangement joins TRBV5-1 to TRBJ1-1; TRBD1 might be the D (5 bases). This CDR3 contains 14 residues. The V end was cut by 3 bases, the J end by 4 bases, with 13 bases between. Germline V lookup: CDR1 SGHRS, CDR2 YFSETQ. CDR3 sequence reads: CASSYGGGSTEAFF. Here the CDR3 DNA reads TGCGCCAGCAGCTACGGCGGGGGGAGCACTGAAGCTTTCTTT.

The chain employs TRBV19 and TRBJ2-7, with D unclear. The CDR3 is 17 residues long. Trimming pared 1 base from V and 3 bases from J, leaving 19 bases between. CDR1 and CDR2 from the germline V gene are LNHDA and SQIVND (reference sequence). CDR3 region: CASSIAGNPGVYYEQYF. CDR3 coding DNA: TGTGCCAGTAGTATAGCAGGAAACCCCGGCGTATACTACGAGCAGTACTTC.